This T cell receptor beta chain came from a study of blood T cell repertoires in COVID-19. Across the study: PBMCs, B-cell-depleted T cells, or T cells were the source of the cDNA or gDNA that made up the material.

Trimming cost V 4 bases and J 0 bases, with 13 bases left between them. Germline V gives CDR1 MDHEN, CDR2 SYDVKM. The CDR3 has 16 amino acids. The repertoire was sequenced with immunoSEQ multiplex PCR; TCRdb's copy has only in-frame clones and lacks some. The sample records roughly 90,000 clones, around four fifths being singletons. This receptor was obtained from a human donor in a cohort sampled during active COVID-19. The chain employs TRBV28 and TRBJ1-5, with D possibly being TRBD1 (5 bases). Specimen: peripheral blood. CDR3 sequence reads: CASSSRQSFSNQPQHF. CDR3 bases: TGTGCCAGCAGTTCAAGACAGTCCTTTAGCAATCAGCCCCAGCATTTT.